This is a list of T cell receptor beta chains from one sample in a study of a mutant IDH1 vaccine in newly diagnosed glioma. Clones were sequenced by immunoSEQ multiplex PCR, and TCRdb holds only the in-frame ones, with some missing. The table shows approximately 67,000 clones, with around four fifths occurring only once. This sample comprised peripheral blood mononuclear cells (PBMCs), obtained from a glioma patient treated with radiotherapy, temozolomide or both. The receptors shown here come from a woman under 30 with glioma. Some clones in this sample may be carry-over from other donors' samples. Both conserved end residues are part of each CDR3. A D gene is named only where the DNA matches it firmly. Rows may omit the clone size; those that give it use once, few, many or a size class.

d_call j_call v_call clone_size cdr3_nt cdr3_aa
. TRBJ1-3 TRBV30 . TGTGCCTCCTCGGGATGGGGACGACAGATTCGTCCTTCCTCTGGAAACACCATATATTTT CASSGWGRQIRPSSGNTIYF
TRBD1 TRBJ1-1 TRBV13 . TGTGCCAGCAGCTTAGAAATCAGTGACAGGGGACTATTGAACACTGAAGCTTTCTTT CASSLEISDRGLLNTEAFF
. TRBJ2-7 TRBV7-2 . TGTGCCAGCAGCTTAGGGCCCCTTGGATACGAGCAGTACTTC CASSLGPLGYEQYF
. TRBJ1-1 TRBV13 . TGTGCCAGCAGCTACCATAAGAACACTGAAGCTTTCTTT CASSYHKNTEAFF
TRBD2 TRBJ2-7 TRBV4-1 . TGCGCCAGCAGCCGGACTAGCGGGAGCTCCTACGAGCAGTACTTC CASSRTSGSSYEQYF
TRBD2 TRBJ2-7 TRBV19 . TGTGCCAGTAGGGGGGGACTAGCGGGGGAATCCTACGAGCAGTACTTC CASRGGLAGESYEQYF
TRBD2 TRBJ2-1 TRBV7-9 . TGTGCCAGCACCTACGACTCGAGCGGGGGGAATGAGCAGTTCTTC CASTYDSSGGNEQFF
. TRBJ2-5 TRBV5-1 . TGCGCCAGCAGCCACAATCTGGCGGGGCCCCAAGAGACCCAGTACTTC CASSHNLAGPQETQYF
TRBD1 TRBJ1-2 TRBV14 few TGTGCCAGCAGCCCCCACAGGGGAAGTGGCTACACCTTC CASSPHRGSGYTF
. TRBJ2-3 TRBV5-1 . TGCGCCAGCAGCTTGGAGTCGGGGCATAGCACAGATACGCAGTATTTT CASSLESGHSTDTQYF
. TRBJ1-6 TRBV18 . TGTGCCAGCTCACCGGACAGCTCCTATAATTCACCCCTCCACTTT CASSPDSSYNSPLHF
. TRBJ2-7 TRBV29-1 . TGCAGCGTGAGGACGGGAAAAGCCTACGAGCAGTACTTC CSVRTGKAYEQYF
. TRBJ1-3 TRBV5-1 . TGCGCCAGTTCTCAACCTTCTGGAAACACCATATATTTT CASSQPSGNTIYF
. TRBJ1-5 TRBV7-2 . TGTGCCAGCAGCTTGGGACACGGGAACAATCAGCCCCAGCATTTT CASSLGHGNNQPQHF
. TRBJ2-2 TRBV5-1 . TGCGCCAGCAGCTCCCCGGGAGCCGGGGAGCTGTTTTTT CASSSPGAGELFF
TRBD2 TRBJ2-7 TRBV9 . TGTGCCAGCAGCGTAGGAGATAGCGGGAGCTACGAGCAGTACTTC CASSVGDSGSYEQYF
TRBD2 TRBJ2-7 TRBV5-1 . TGCGCCAGCAGCTTGGAAGGTAGCGGGGGTGGAGAGCAGTACTTC CASSLEGSGGGEQYF
. TRBJ2-1 TRBV10-3 . TGTGCCATCAAGGACCCCGGTCCCCACAATGAGCAGTTCTTC CAIKDPGPHNEQFF
. TRBJ1-4 TRBV2 . TGTGCCAGCCGAGGGGGGAGGGGTGAAAAACTGTTTTTT CASRGGRGEKLFF
TRBD1 TRBJ1-4 TRBV6-6 . TGTGCCAGCGCGGGACAGGGGTTTGAAAAACTGTTTTTT CASAGQGFEKLFF
. TRBJ1-2 TRBV5-1 . TGCGCCAGCAGCTTGGAGGGGTCAGACTATGGCTACACCTTC CASSLEGSDYGYTF
. TRBJ1-1 TRBV29-1 . TGCAGCGTTGAAGGCCCTATCCAGGTAGGAAACACTGAAGCTTTCTTT CSVEGPIQVGNTEAFF
. TRBJ2-3 TRBV10-3 . TGTGCCATCAGTCCTCTAGTAGCGGCAGATACGCAGTATTTT CAISPLVAADTQYF
. TRBJ1-5 TRBV6-5 . TGTGCCAGCAGTTACACATATAGCAATCAGCCCCAGCATTTT CASSYTYSNQPQHF